This TCR beta chain came from a study of T cells of healthy individuals. MiXCR was run by TCRdb on the 5' RACE reads, yielding one entry per CDR3 protein. The sample has just over 40,000 distinct CDR3 sequences, 4% to 5% seen once. CDR1 LGHNA and CDR2 YSLEER come from the germline V gene. The CDR3 has 15 amino acids. V was pared by 0 bases and J by 1 base, with 9 bases between. The clonotype was recovered from a human donor in good health. The gene calls are TRBV4-3 and TRBJ2-5, with D unresolved. CDR3 loop: CASSQDWPTQETQYF. DNA for the CDR3: TGCGCCAGCAGCCAAGACTGGCCGACCCAAGAGACCCAGTACTTC.